Listed here are 15 T cell receptor beta chains from one sample, sequenced in a study of shared clonotypes between healthy human individuals. This table comes from immunoSEQ multiplex PCR, and its TCRdb copy is limited to in-frame clones, with some not included. Altogether more than 550,000 clones are present, about 90% being singletons, with the ten largest covering roughly 22%. The naive CD8 subset, CD45RO-negative cells positively selected for CCR7, excluded terminally differentiated effector memory CD45RA+ cells. The material sequenced was naive CD8+ T cells sorted from blood. Source of these receptors: a man aged 25-45 years in good health.

V usage is TRBV12-5 and J usage is TRBJ2-1; D is perhaps TRBD2 (6 bases). Deletions cut 6 bases from V and 7 bases from J, with 13 bases between. CDR1 and CDR2 (germline): LGHNT, FRNRAP. There are 13 residues in the CDR3. CDR3 sequence reads: CASGNGGGNEQFF. Written as DNA, the CDR3 is TGTGCTAGTGGGAACGGGGGTGGGAATGAGCAGTTCTTC.

The J gene is TRBJ2-3, the V gene TRBV28; TRBD2 aligns across 9 bases. The germline CDR1 and CDR2 sequences are MDHEN and SYDVKM. The CDR3 has 13 amino acids. The junction had 1 base not matched to a gene; V was cut back by 5 bases and J by 4 bases. The CDR3 region has the DNA TGTGCCAGCAGTCGACTAGCGGCAGATACGCAGTATTTT. Its translation: CASSRLAADTQYF.

The DNA for the CDR3 is TGTGCCAGCAGCCAAGTGGACAGGGGCGGAGTTGAAAAACTGTTTTTT. Amino acid sequence: CASSQVDRGGVEKLFF. The V and J genes are TRBV4-2 and TRBJ1-4, with 9 bases matching TRBD1. Germline V gives CDR1 LGHNA, CDR2 YNFKEQ. The CDR3 loop spans 16 amino acids. V gave up 1 base and J gave up 7 bases; unmatched junction bases: 7.

V is TRBV4-3 and J is TRBJ2-7; possible D gene TRBD1, 7 bases. V gave up 1 base and J gave up 4 bases, with 14 bases separating them. The germline V gene has CDR1 LGHNA and CDR2 YSLEER. CDR3 length: 15 amino acids. DNA for the CDR3: TGCGCCAGCAGCCAAGTGACAGGGACTCCGTACGAGCAGTACTTC. Translated, it gives CASSQVTGTPYEQYF.

V and J are TRBV7-6 and TRBJ2-1; 15 nucleotides match TRBD2. This CDR3 contains 16 residues. V lost 6 bases and J lost 6; bases outside the gene matches: 6. CDR1 and CDR2 (germline): SGHVS, FNYEAQ. CDR3 coding DNA: TGTGCCAGCAGTCTGGGACTAGCGGGAGGCACCAATGAGCAGTTCTTC. Protein sequence: CASSLGLAGGTNEQFF.

The V gene is TRBV2, the J gene TRBJ2-7, with D unclear. The V gene's germline CDR1 is SNHLY and CDR2 FYNNEI. This CDR3 region has 14 residues. The germline V and J ends were trimmed by 6 bases and 0 bases, with 12 bases remaining between them. The CDR3 spells CASSQAKRSYEQYF. The CDR3 nucleotides are TGTGCCAGCAGCCAGGCGAAACGCTCCTACGAGCAGTACTTC. The entire variable domain, with the rest obtained from reference TRBV2 and TRBJ2-7, is as follows: EPEVTQTPSHQVTQMGQEVILRCVPISNHLYFYWYRQILGQKVEFLVSFYNNEISEKSEIFDDQFSVERPDGSNFTLKIRSTKLEDSAMYFCASSQAKRSYEQYFGPGTRLTVT.

The DNA of the CDR3 is TGCGCCAGCAGCCAAGATCCAGGCCATCAGCCGCGGCATTTT. Translation gives CASSQDPGHQPRHF. The J gene is TRBJ1-5, the V gene TRBV4-1; D not certain. The germline V gene encodes CDR1 MGHRA and CDR2 YSYEKL. V lost 0 bases to trimming and J lost 15 bases, with 18 bases between them. This CDR3 is built from 14 residues.

The V gene is TRBV28, the J gene TRBJ2-7; perhaps TRBD1 as D (6 bases). Trimming took off 2 bases at V and 3 bases at J, with 32 bases between the two ends. Looked up from germline, CDR1 is MDHEN and CDR2 is SYDVKM. This CDR3 comprises 21 residues. The CDR3 sequence: CASSLRSGDRSKAILGYEQYF. CDR3 DNA: TGTGCCAGCAGTTTACGGTCGGGCGACAGGTCCAAAGCTATTCTCGGCTACGAGCAGTACTTC.

The rearrangement links TRBV5-1 to TRBJ2-7; unclear D gene. CDR1 and CDR2 from the germline V gene are SGHRS and YFSETQ. This CDR3 has 16 amino acids. V shed 3 bases and J shed 6 bases, with 22 bases lying between them. The CDR3 DNA reads TGCGCCAGCAGCTCTGGCAGTTCTGGGTTGGGGTCCGAGCAGTACTTC. As protein: CASSSGSSGLGSEQYF.

This clone was counted only a few times. V usage is TRBV4-2 and J usage is TRBJ2-1; 13 nucleotides agree with TRBD2. Germline lookup yields CDR1 LGHNA and CDR2 YNFKEQ. The CDR3 contains 16 residues. V lost 3 bases to trimming and J lost 9 bases; unmatched junction nucleotides: 8. DNA of the CDR3: TGTGCCAGCAGCCACCTACTAGCGGGAGGGCCGGGTGAGCAGTTCTTC. Translating it yields CASSHLLAGGPGEQFF.

The chain is built from TRBV5-6 and TRBJ2-7; tentatively, D is TRBD1 or TRBD2 (5 bases each). Per germline, CDR1 SGHDT and CDR2 YYEEEE. This CDR3 contains 15 residues. Trimming pared 2 bases from V and 6 bases from J, leaving 18 bases between. The CDR3: CASSFEGPAMGEQYF. CDR3 sequence (DNA): TGTGCCAGCAGCTTTGAGGGACCAGCGATGGGCGAGCAGTACTTC.

J is TRBJ1-1 and V is TRBV4-2, with TRBD1 matching over 7 bases. The CDR3 totals 15 residues. In germline, CDR1 is LGHNA, CDR2 YNFKEQ. V trimming: 3 bases; J trimming: 6 bases; junction bases outside the gene matches: 10. The CDR3 region has the DNA TGTGCCAGCAGCCACCTCGACCAGGGGGGGTCTGAAGCTTTCTTT. Translating it yields CASSHLDQGGSEAFF.

This chain joins TRBV29-1 and TRBJ2-3; no definite D call. The CDR3 covers 14 residues. Trimming stripped 4 bases from V and 0 bases from J, with 11 bases between. Germline V gene lookup returns CDR1 SQVTM and CDR2 ANQGSEA. Written as DNA, the CDR3 is TGCAGCGTTGTACCTGGTTCGAGCACAGATACGCAGTATTTT. Amino acid sequence: CSVVPGSSTDTQYF.

The rearrangement uses TRBV2 and TRBJ2-3; 11 bases map to TRBD2. The CDR3 is 15 residues long. The germline gives CDR1 SNHLY, CDR2 FYNNEI. Losses at the gene ends were 8 bases for V and 2 bases for J; bases not matched to a gene: 6. In nucleotides, the CDR3 is TGTGCCAGCGAGTGGGGACTAGCGGACACAGATACGCAGTATTTT. Translated: CASEWGLADTDTQYF.

CDR3 sequence reads: CASSALGNTDTQYF. CDR3 in DNA: TGTGCCAGCAGCGCCCTTGGAAACACAGATACGCAGTATTTT. The chain recombines TRBV9 with TRBJ2-3; D unclear. CDR3 length equals 14 residues. Trimming removed 3 bases at V and 2 bases at J, with 10 bases between. Per the germline V gene, CDR1 is SGDLS and CDR2 is YYNGEE.